This TCR beta chain originates from a study of patients and donors after allogeneic stem cell transplantation. Per germline, CDR1 DFQATT and CDR2 SNEGSKA (reference sequence). After removal of 6 bases from V and 4 bases from J, the junction contained 15 bases not matched to a gene. This CDR3 spans 18 amino acids. This clonotype was counted a few times. Each CDR3 protein gets one entry after TCRdb re-called the RT-PCR reads with MiXCR. Among roughly 940,000 distinct CDR3 sequences listed, roughly 18% were seen once. This clonotype was sampled from a human donor who was either an allogeneic HSCT recipient or a stem cell or donor lymphocyte infusion donor (not recorded which). It is not recorded whose cells these are; they may come from a transplant donor. The sample taken for sequencing was blood, either unsorted or a sorted T cell fraction (not recorded which). The V gene is TRBV20-1, the J gene TRBJ2-1, with 13 bases matching TRBD2. The CDR3 sequence: CSAIFFRLLAGGYNEQFF. As DNA, the CDR3 is TGCAGTGCCATTTTTTTTAGATTACTAGCGGGAGGGTACAATGAGCAGTTCTTC.